These 26 T cell receptor beta chains were all obtained from the same sample, sequenced in a study of blood T cell repertoires in COVID-19. TCRdb keeps only in-frame clones here, not all; method: immunoSEQ multiplex PCR. Of 200,000 to 300,000 clones in the sample, roughly 90% were seen once. The specimen sequenced was peripheral blood. All receptors derive from a man aged 25-45 years with active or convalescent COVID-19.

This chain joins TRBV4-3 and TRBJ2-7; 8 nucleotides match TRBD2. The CDR3 runs to 16 residues. Losses at the gene ends were 0 bases for V and 3 bases for J; bases not matched to a gene: 7. Germline V gene lookup returns CDR1 LGHNA and CDR2 YSLEER. As DNA, the CDR3 is TGCGCCAGCAGCCAAGAAGGCCAAGCGGGGGTCTACGAGCAGTACTTC. Its translation: CASSQEGQAGVYEQYF.

The chain combines TRBV2 with TRBJ2-7; D might be TRBD1 (6 bases). Germline V gene lookup returns CDR1 SNHLY and CDR2 FYNNEI. The CDR3 spans 14 residues. Deletions cut 4 bases from V and 2 bases from J, with 12 bases between. CDR3 in amino acids: CASSVNRATYEQYF. CDR3 sequence (DNA): TGTGCCAGCAGTGTTAACAGGGCGACCTACGAGCAGTACTTC.

J is TRBJ1-5 and V is TRBV11-2; D might be TRBD1 (5 bases). The V end was cut by 4 bases, the J end by 13 bases, with 17 bases between. The CDR3 consists of 13 residues. Germline CDR1 SGHAT, CDR2 FQNNGV. The CDR3 spells CASSSDRVRQQHF. CDR3 nucleotide sequence: TGTGCCAGCAGCTCCGATCGTGTCCGACAGCAGCATTTT.

The chain employs TRBV19 and TRBJ1-5, with 9 bases lining up with TRBD1. The germline V gene has CDR1 LNHDA and CDR2 SQIVND (reference sequence). CDR3 length: 14 amino acids. After removal of 9 bases from V and 0 bases from J, the junction contained 3 bases not matched to a gene. CDR3 protein: CASGTGYSNQPQHF. The CDR3 DNA reads as TGTGCCAGCGGGACAGGGTATAGCAATCAGCCCCAGCATTTT.

This clone was recorded a few times. The chain uses TRBV13 and TRBJ1-1, with 7 bases matching TRBD1. The CDR3 consists of 14 residues. The trim removed 2 bases at V and 1 base at J, leaving 1 base unmatched. Germline values: CDR1 PRHDT, CDR2 FYEKMQ (reference sequence). Here the CDR3 reads CASSLQGGNTEAFF. The CDR3 DNA sequence: TGTGCCAGCAGCTTACAGGGGGGGAACACTGAAGCTTTCTTT.

The genes are TRBV5-1 and TRBJ2-1; 9 nucleotides align to TRBD1. This CDR3 contains 17 residues. V shed 0 bases and J 7 bases; nucleotides not matched to a gene: 11. Looked up from germline, CDR1 is SGHRS and CDR2 is YFSETQ. The CDR3 loop reads CASSLGVTGTGLNEQFF. The CDR3 DNA reads as TGCGCCAGCAGCTTGGGTGTAACCGGGACAGGGCTTAATGAGCAGTTCTTC. The whole variable domain, remainder taken from reference TRBV5-1 and TRBJ2-1, is KAGVTQTPRYLIKTRGQQVTLSCSPISGHRSVSWYQQTPGQGLQFLFEYFSETQRNKGNFPGRFSGRQFSNSRSEMNVSTLELGDSALYLCASSLGVTGTGLNEQFFGPGTRLTVL.

As DNA, the CDR3 is TGTGCCAGCAGTGAGTGGCACACCGGGGAGCTGTTTTTT. Translating it yields CASSEWHTGELFF. The chain has TRBV2 and TRBJ2-2, with D unclear. This CDR3 comprises 13 residues. Trimming removed 3 bases from V and 3 bases from J, with 5 bases in between. Germline CDR1 and CDR2: SNHLY and FYNNEI.

This chain links TRBV7-9 with TRBJ2-2; D is perhaps TRBD1 (6 bases). The germline CDR1 and CDR2 sequences are SEHNR and FQNEAQ (reference sequence). CDR3 length: 15 amino acids. V was cut by 2 bases and J by 7 bases, with 14 bases left in between. The CDR3 is CASSLSGQPGGELFF. Here the CDR3 DNA reads TGTGCCAGCAGCTTATCCGGACAGCCCGGCGGGGAGCTGTTTTTT.

The V and J genes are TRBV27 and TRBJ1-1; D is unclear. Trimming took 4 bases from V and 1 from J, leaving 7 bases between them. This CDR3 is 13 amino acids long. Germline CDR1 reads MNHEY; CDR2 reads SMNVEV (reference sequence). The DNA for the CDR3 is TGTGCCAGCAGTTACAATTCGAACACTGAAGCTTTCTTT. This translates into CASSYNSNTEAFF.

The V gene is TRBV5-1, the J gene TRBJ1-2; perhaps TRBD1 as D (6 bases). Germline assignment: CDR1 SGHRS and CDR2 YFSETQ. The CDR3 runs 15 residues. Trimming shortened V by 5 bases and J by 1 base, and 15 bases separated the two germline ends. CDR3 in amino acids: CASRLNLQGNYGYTF. The CDR3 DNA follows: TGCGCCAGCAGATTGAATTTACAGGGTAACTATGGCTACACCTTC.

The chain recombines TRBV13 with TRBJ2-3; D remains unclear. The CDR3 sequence is 15 residues long. Deletions cut 5 bases from V and 4 bases from J, with 16 bases between. Germline V gives CDR1 PRHDT, CDR2 FYEKMQ (reference sequence). CDR3 coding DNA: TGTGCCAGCAGCCTAAGCCCCATGGGCGCAGATACGCAGTATTTT. As protein: CASSLSPMGADTQYF.

This chain uses TRBV7-8 with TRBJ2-3; TRBD2 matches at 10 bases. The CDR3 runs 16 residues. Germline V CDR1 and CDR2: SGHVS, FQNEAQ. The trim removed 5 bases at V and 5 bases at J, leaving 10 bases unmatched. CDR3 coding DNA: TGTGCCAGCAGCAGGACTAGCGGCCACTCCCAAGATACGCAGTATTTT. It encodes CASSRTSGHSQDTQYF.

The V call is TRBV19, the J call TRBJ2-7, with 12 bases identical to TRBD1. After removal of 6 bases from V and 5 bases from J, the junction contained 11 bases not matched to a gene. The CDR3 covers 16 residues. Looked up from germline, CDR1 is LNHDA and CDR2 is SQIVND (reference sequence). The CDR3 sequence: CASSSMWDRGRDEQYF. For the CDR3, the DNA is TGTGCCAGTAGCTCTATGTGGGACAGGGGGCGCGACGAGCAGTACTTC.

The rearrangement joins TRBV19 to TRBJ2-7; possible D gene TRBD1, 6 bases. Germline loops: CDR1 LNHDA, CDR2 SQIVND (reference sequence). V lost 6 bases and J 3 bases, leaving 15 bases between the germline ends. CDR3 length: 14 amino acids. DNA of the CDR3: TGTGCCAGTAGGCAACAGGGAAATGGCTACGAGCAGTACTTC. It yields the protein CASRQQGNGYEQYF.

On this clone itself: Other DNA sequences of this sample code for an identical CDR3. V usage is TRBV14 and J usage is TRBJ2-5; D possibly corresponds to TRBD1 (6 bases). Trimming cost V 3 bases and J 5 bases, with 16 bases left between them. This CDR3 has 15 residues. CDR1 is SGHDN, CDR2 FVKESK, per germline. CDR3 nucleotides: TGTGCCAGCAGCCATAGTATTGGCAGGGGTGAGACCCAGTACTTC. Its protein is CASSHSIGRGETQYF.

The CDR3 reads CASSLSFGPVQNGYTF. The CDR3 DNA reads TGTGCCAGCAGCTTAAGCTTTGGGCCCGTACAAAATGGCTACACCTTC. This chain joins TRBV7-2 and TRBJ1-2; D is uncertain. The V and J ends lost 2 bases and 6 bases respectively, with 19 bases between them. Germline CDR1 and CDR2: SGHTA and FQGNSA. This CDR3 has 16 residues. The whole variable domain, remainder taken from reference TRBV7-2 and TRBJ1-2, is GAGVSQSPSNKVTEKGKDVELRCDPISGHTALYWYRQSLGQGLEFLIYFQGNSAPDKSGLPSDRFSAERTGGSVSTLTIQRTQQEDSAVYLCASSLSFGPVQNGYTFGSGTRLTVV.

J is TRBJ2-1 and V is TRBV4-3; a possible D gene is TRBD2 (5 bases). Trimming cost V 0 bases and J 6 bases, with 9 bases left between them. CDR1 is LGHNA and CDR2 is YSLEER in the germline V gene. The CDR3 sequence is 14 residues long. In DNA, the CDR3 is TGCGCCAGCAGCCAAGAGTCTAGCAGCAATGAGCAGTTCTTC. This sequence encodes CASSQESSSNEQFF.

V is TRBV7-2 and J is TRBJ2-1; no clear D gene. There are 14 residues in the CDR3. The V gene lost 7 bases and the J gene lost 0 bases, with 10 bases spanning the gap. Germline V gene lookup returns CDR1 SGHTA and CDR2 FQGNSA. CDR3 residues: CASNPLGSYNEQFF. The CDR3 DNA follows: TGTGCCAGCAATCCCCTAGGCTCCTACAATGAGCAGTTCTTC.

The genes are TRBV14 and TRBJ1-1, with TRBD1 matching 8 bases. The germline V gene has CDR1 SGHDN and CDR2 FVKESK. J was trimmed by 2 bases and V by 1 base; bases with no gene match: 3. This CDR3 has 15 residues. This CDR3 is CASSQGGQVNTEAFF. The CDR3 DNA follows: TGTGCCAGCAGCCAAGGGGGACAGGTAAACACTGAAGCTTTCTTT.

The rearrangement links TRBV7-8 to TRBJ1-5; D gene ambiguous. Trimming stripped 1 base from V and 6 bases from J, with 19 bases between. The CDR3 totals 17 residues. Per the germline V gene, CDR1 is SGHVS and CDR2 is FQNEAQ. The CDR3 loop is CASSLGLLPRGSQPQHF. CDR3 nucleotide sequence: TGTGCCAGCAGCTTAGGATTGTTGCCCCGAGGCTCTCAGCCCCAGCATTTT.

The rearrangement links TRBV18 to TRBJ1-2, with 7 bases lining up with TRBD1. Trimming took 3 bases from V and 6 from J; bases not matched to a gene: 10. The CDR3 is 15 amino acids. Germline CDR1 reads KGHSH; CDR2 reads LQKENI. The CDR3 bases are TGTGCCAGCTCACCCCGAATTCGACAGGGCGATGGCTACACCTTC. Translation gives CASSPRIRQGDGYTF.

Concerning this clone: Other DNA sequences within the sample encode an identical CDR3. The rearrangement joins TRBV29-1 to TRBJ2-5, with 9 bases aligning to TRBD1. This CDR3 has 13 residues. J gave up 3 bases and V 4 bases, and 3 bases lay outside the gene matches. Germline-derived CDR1 and CDR2 are SQVTM and ANQGSEA. In DNA, the CDR3 is TGCAGCGTTGCCGGGACAGGGAAAGAGACCCAGTACTTC. Encoded protein: CSVAGTGKETQYF.

The chain uses TRBV4-1 and TRBJ2-7, with a possible D match to TRBD1 (5 bases). Deletions cut 3 bases from V and 1 base from J, with 10 bases between. Per germline, CDR1 MGHRA and CDR2 YSYEKL. This CDR3 is 14 amino acids long. DNA for the CDR3: TGCGCCAGCAGCCACAGGCAGGGATCCTACGAGCAGTACTTC. Encoded protein: CASSHRQGSYEQYF.

V and J are TRBV3-1 (or the pseudogene TRBV3-2) and TRBJ1-1; unclear D gene. The V gene lost 1 base and the J gene lost 6 bases, with 15 bases spanning the gap. The CDR3 extends over 15 amino acids. Looked up from germline, CDR1 is LGHDT and CDR2 is YNNKEL (reference sequence). The CDR3 nucleotides are TGTGCCAGCAGCCAAGGGGAGGGTGAGGCGGCTGAAGCTTTCTTT. It codes for CASSQGEGEAAEAFF.

V and J are TRBV10-3 and TRBJ2-7, with TRBD1 matching over 8 bases. The ends lost 10 bases at V and 4 bases at J; junction bases unmatched: 12. Germline V gene sequence: CDR1 ENHRY, CDR2 SYGVKD. The CDR3 is made up of 14 amino acids. DNA for the CDR3: TGTGCCACCGGCCGTGATCAGGGGGCTTACGAGCAGTACTTC. Protein: CATGRDQGAYEQYF.

The V call is TRBV10-3, the J call TRBJ1-1; a possible D gene is TRBD1 (6 bases). This CDR3 spans 12 amino acids. V dropped 11 bases and J dropped 1 base, with 11 bases sitting between them. The germline V gene has CDR1 ENHRY and CDR2 SYGVKD. CDR3 nucleotides: TGTGCCGCCCACAGGGAGAACACTGAAGCTTTCTTT. This codes for CAAHRENTEAFF.